Below are 21 T cell receptor beta chains sequenced from a single sample in a study of cytomegalovirus exposure and HLA in healthy donors. The PCR used 60 Vbeta and 13 Jbeta primers. The table came from immunoSEQ multiplex PCR; TCRdb's copy has only in-frame clones and leaves some out. The sample is made up of about 100,000 clones, and the top ten hold about 5.9% of it. The sequenced material came from PBMCs. The receptors derive from a girl under 18 in good health and CMV-seropositive.

The V and J genes are TRBV13 and TRBJ1-3; 7 nucleotides match TRBD1. Germline loops: CDR1 PRHDT, CDR2 FYEKMQ (reference sequence). CDR3 size: 16 residues. V trimming: 5 bases; J trimming: 0 bases; junction bases outside the gene matches: 7. The CDR3 DNA follows: TGTGCCAGCAGCCGAGGTGAGGGGGCCTCTGGAAACACCATATATTTT. It specifies CASSRGEGASGNTIYF.

The V gene is TRBV4-2, the J gene TRBJ2-7, with TRBD2 identical over 7 bases. V lost 0 bases to trimming and J lost 1 base; unmatched junction nucleotides: 3. Germline lookup yields CDR1 LGHNA and CDR2 YNFKEQ. CDR3 length: 15 amino acids. CDR3 in amino acids: CASSQDLGGSYEQYV. CDR3 nucleotide sequence: TGTGCCAGCAGCCAAGATCTGGGGGGGTCCTACGAGCAGTACGTC.

This CDR3 reads CASGWGQGYQPQHF. The DNA of the CDR3 is TGTGCTAGTGGGTGGGGACAGGGATATCAGCCCCAGCATTTT. The chain employs TRBV12-5 and TRBJ1-5, with 9 nucleotides matching TRBD1. Germline V gene sequence: CDR1 LGHNT, CDR2 FRNRAP. Trimming removed 6 bases from V and 5 bases from J; junction bases left unmatched: 5. This CDR3 contains 14 residues.

The chain employs TRBV28 and TRBJ1-2, with D possibly being TRBD1 (5 bases). The CDR3 consists of 15 residues. Deletions cut 6 bases from V and 4 bases from J, with 18 bases between. From germline, CDR1 is MDHEN and CDR2 SYDVKM. The CDR3 reads CASSPQLGLGYGYTF. The CDR3 nucleotides read TGTGCCAGCAGCCCCCAGTTGGGGCTGGGCTATGGCTACACCTTC.

The chain uses TRBV10-3 and TRBJ2-7, with TRBD2 as a possible D gene (5 bases). The length of the CDR3 is 12 residues. CDR1 and CDR2 from the germline V gene are ENHRY and SYGVKD. The germline V and J ends were trimmed by 2 bases and 4 bases, with 6 bases remaining between them. CDR3 protein: CAISEGGYEQYV. The CDR3 bases are TGTGCCATCAGTGAGGGAGGATACGAGCAGTACGTC.

The CDR3 protein is CAWSLTTLGNIQYF. The DNA of the CDR3 is TGTGCCTGGAGTCTCACGACTCTTGGGAACATTCAGTACTTC. The chain joins TRBV30 to TRBJ2-4; D uncertain. V lost 2 bases to trimming and J lost 7 bases, with 15 bases between them. This CDR3 comprises 14 residues. The germline V gene encodes CDR1 GTSNPN and CDR2 SVGIG (reference sequence).

This sequence joins TRBV4-1 and TRBJ1-4; D is perhaps TRBD1 (5 bases). V gave up 0 bases and J gave up 8 bases, with 13 bases separating them. The CDR3 contains 15 residues. The germline V gene has CDR1 MGHRA and CDR2 YSYEKL. Here the CDR3 DNA reads TGCGCCAGCAGCCAAGATGTAGGGGCAGCAGAAAAACTGTTTTTT. Translation gives CASSQDVGAAEKLFF.

The chain recombines TRBV28 with TRBJ1-2; D unresolved. The CDR3 consists of 13 residues. V lost 6 bases to trimming and J lost 1 base, with 9 bases between them. CDR1 MDHEN and CDR2 SYDVKM come from the germline V gene. The CDR3 sequence: CASRRGNNYGYTF. The CDR3 DNA reads as TGTGCCAGCAGGCGGGGTAATAACTATGGCTACACCTTC.

V gene TRBV19 combines with J gene TRBJ1-2, with D uncertain. Trimming cost V 4 bases and J 4 bases, with 16 bases left between them. The CDR3 sequence is 15 residues long. Per the germline V gene, CDR1 is LNHDA and CDR2 is SQIVND (reference sequence). In nucleotides, the CDR3 is TGTGCCAGTAGTACTTTTGAAGGGAGCATCTATGGCTACACCTTC. As protein: CASSTFEGSIYGYTF.

The chain is built from TRBV11-2 and TRBJ2-7; D not certain. CDR3 length equals 11 residues. In germline, CDR1 is SGHAT, CDR2 FQNNGV. Trimming took off 4 bases at V and 3 bases at J, with 4 bases between the two ends. In nucleotides, the CDR3 is TGTGCCAGCAGCTCCTACTACGAGCAGTACTTC. Amino acids: CASSSYYEQYF. The whole variable domain, remainder taken from reference TRBV11-2 and TRBJ2-7, is EAGVAQSPRYKIIEKRQSVAFWCNPISGHATLYWYQQILGQGPKLLIQFQNNGVVDDSQLPKDRFSAERLKGVDSTLKIQPAKLEDSAVYLCASSSYYEQYFGPGTRLTVT.

The rearrangement links TRBV5-4 to TRBJ2-1; D gene ambiguous. This CDR3 region has 12 residues. V dropped 10 bases and J dropped 5 bases, with 13 bases sitting between them. Looked up from germline, CDR1 is SGHNT and CDR2 is YYREEE (reference sequence). CDR3 loop: CAAQERHNEQFF. The DNA for the CDR3 is TGTGCCGCCCAGGAAAGGCACAATGAGCAGTTCTTC.

This chain links TRBV4-3 with TRBJ2-3; D unresolved. Trimming pared 0 bases from V and 0 bases from J, leaving 4 bases between. Looked up from germline, CDR1 is LGHNA and CDR2 is YSLEER. The CDR3 is 14 residues long. The CDR3, as DNA: TGCGCCAGCAGCCAAGAAAGCAGCACAGATACGCAGTATTTT. It translates to CASSQESSTDTQYF.

The V and J genes are TRBV6-1 and TRBJ1-5, with TRBD1 matching 9 bases. Per germline, CDR1 MNHNS and CDR2 SASEGT. The V segment lost 8 bases and the J segment 0 bases; nucleotides outside the gene matches: 2. The CDR3 spans 14 residues. CDR3 in amino acids: CASGTGISNQPQHF. The CDR3, as DNA: TGTGCCAGCGGGACAGGGATTAGCAATCAGCCCCAGCATTTT.

This chain connects TRBV6-1 to TRBJ2-3; TRBD2 agrees at 11 bases. Germline assignment: CDR1 MNHNS and CDR2 SASEGT. The CDR3 loop spans 15 amino acids. V lost 6 bases and J lost 7; bases outside the gene matches: 9. DNA of the CDR3: TGTGCCAGCAGGTCGGCTAGCGGGGGGCAAAATACGCAGTATTTT. Translation: CASRSASGGQNTQYF.

The V call is TRBV9, the J call TRBJ1-5; D remains unclear. This CDR3 has 19 residues. Germline loops: CDR1 SGDLS, CDR2 YYNGEE. Deletions cut 4 bases from V and 4 bases from J, with 27 bases between. The CDR3 loop reads CASSPDGIGGSRRNQPQHF. In DNA form, the CDR3 reads TGTGCCAGCAGCCCCGATGGAATTGGTGGGTCCCGCAGGAATCAGCCCCAGCATTTT.

On this clone: Sequence at one end of the junction differs from germline and may be a read error. This chain joins TRBV14 and TRBJ2-1; 10 bases agree with TRBD2. Germline V CDR1 and CDR2: SGHDN, FVKESK. The CDR3 has 19 residues. The CDR3 loop reads CASSPRVAGGYSSDNEQFF. For the CDR3, the DNA is TGTGCCAGCAGCCCTAGAGTAGCGGGGGGTTACAGCTCCGACAATGAGCAGTTCTTC.

V gene TRBV4-1 combines with J gene TRBJ2-7; 7 bases match TRBD1. The CDR3 extends over 16 amino acids. In germline, CDR1 is MGHRA, CDR2 YSYEKL. V dropped 0 bases and J dropped 2; count of bases not matched to a gene: 7. CDR3 in DNA: TGCGCCAGCAGCCAAGAGATAGGGGGCGCAGCCTACGAGCAGTACGTC. Its protein is CASSQEIGGAAYEQYV.

Comment on this clone: Other DNA sequences of this sample code for an identical CDR3. The V gene is TRBV27, the J gene TRBJ1-6, with 8 bases that match TRBD1. J was trimmed by 11 bases and V by 6 bases; bases with no gene match: 3. This CDR3 has 12 residues. The germline V gene has CDR1 MNHEY and CDR2 SMNVEV (reference sequence). CDR3 protein: CASRDRGPPLHF. CDR3 in DNA: TGTGCCAGCAGAGACAGGGGTCCACCCCTCCACTTT.

The chain employs TRBV10-3 and TRBJ2-7; no clear D. The CDR3 spans 13 residues. In germline, CDR1 is ENHRY, CDR2 SYGVKD. V was trimmed by 7 bases and J by 2 bases, leaving 12 bases between them. DNA of the CDR3: TGTGCCATCAATAACCACGGTGCCTACGAGCAGTACTTC. Amino acid sequence: CAINNHGAYEQYF.

The rearrangement uses TRBV5-1 and TRBJ2-1; 11 bases match TRBD2. With V trimmed by 0 bases and J by 6 bases, 17 bases remained unmatched. The CDR3 runs to 20 residues. Germline-derived CDR1 and CDR2 are SGHRS and YFSETQ. CDR3 region: CASSLGQGRSGGEGGNEQFF. CDR3 coding DNA: TGCGCCAGCAGCTTGGGACAGGGACGTAGCGGGGGGGAAGGGGGCAATGAGCAGTTCTTC.

The genes are TRBV29-1 and TRBJ2-5; tentatively, D is TRBD1 (6 bases). Germline V gene sequence: CDR1 SQVTM, CDR2 ANQGSEA. Trimming shortened V by 4 bases and J by 5 bases, and 14 bases separated the two germline ends. This CDR3 contains 13 residues. The CDR3 is CSVGPQGSETQYF. DNA for the CDR3: TGCAGCGTTGGACCACAGGGTTCTGAGACCCAGTACTTC.